A selection of T cell receptor beta chains follows, all from one sample in a study of Ad26.COV2.S vaccination and SARS-CoV-2 variants. Data came from immunoSEQ multiplex PCR; TCRdb stores just in-frame clones and leaves some out. This table holds around 450,000 clones, approximately 90% found once. Sequencing was performed on peripheral blood, taken in a trial of Ad26.COV2.S vaccine versus placebo. These receptors all stem from a person aged 18 to 65 who received the Ad26.COV2.S COVID-19 vaccine or a placebo. The CDR3 runs from the conserved cysteine through the conserved F or W. Size tells how often a clone was seen (once, few, many) or the class of an expanded clone, and some rows leave it out.

clone size	V gene	J gene	CDR3 protein
.	TRBV6-5	TRBJ1-1	CASSYSGLWTEAFF
once	TRBV19	TRBJ2-4	CASSIDRGQGGNIQYF
.	TRBV7-9	TRBJ1-4	CASSHGDEKLFF
once	TRBV18	TRBJ2-2	CASSPKTGGNTGELFF
.	TRBV6-5	TRBJ2-7	CASTGWGDSYEQYF
.	TRBV7-2	TRBJ2-1	CASSLGGPLNEQFF
.	TRBV10-3	TRBJ2-7	CAISESGLHYEQYF
once	TRBV2	TRBJ2-2	CASSTRTGGFGELFF
.	TRBV19	TRBJ1-5	CASSIPSGQADQGSNQPQHF
.	TRBV12-5	TRBJ1-1	CASGWWGAEAFF
.	TRBV5-6	TRBJ1-2	CASSRQGSYTF
.	TRBV19	TRBJ1-5	CASSPRDRDPYSNQPQHF
.	TRBV7-9	TRBJ1-2	CASSSPSPRRIGDGYTF
.	TRBV3-1/TRBV3-2	TRBJ2-2	CASSQRDQIRRGSPNTGELFF
.	TRBV5-1	TRBJ2-1	CASSPLEGPGVEQFF
.	TRBV7-9	TRBJ1-4	CASSLGQAGEKLFF
.	TRBV7-2	TRBJ1-3	CASSLGRGRENTIYF
.	TRBV6-5	TRBJ2-7	CASAYSYGTYEQYF
.	TRBV28	TRBJ2-7	CASTPGTGSYEQYF
.	TRBV18	TRBJ2-7	CASSTQTGTGTYEQYF
.	TRBV7-9	TRBJ2-7	CASSPWGGHDEQYF
.	TRBV6-5	TRBJ2-3	CASRTGTTGTDTQYF
.	TRBV7-3	TRBJ2-1	CASSPSPGQGLNEQFF
.	TRBV6-4	TRBJ1-1	CASSVRENTEAFF
.	TRBV6-6	TRBJ1-1	CASTVLKNTEAFF
.	TRBV4-3	TRBJ2-5	CASSQDWAGGQTQYF
once	TRBV7-9	TRBJ2-1	CASSSGTSGTIYNEQFF
.	TRBV10-2	TRBJ1-3	CASTTQGALGNTIYF
.	TRBV6-5	TRBJ1-2	CASRGEGTENGYTF
.	TRBV5-5	TRBJ1-2	CASSLAGPYGYTF
.	TRBV11-2	TRBJ2-1	CASSLGRVSYNEQFF
.	TRBV25-1	TRBJ1-4	CASSEKVNEKLFF
few	TRBV10-3	TRBJ2-7	CAIGENYEQYF
once	TRBV15	TRBJ2-7	CATSRRTGDSYEQYF
once	TRBV28	TRBJ2-1	CASSPRTSGIYNEQFF
.	TRBV3-1/TRBV3-2	TRBJ2-5	CASSQDQVQVQETQYF
.	TRBV6-1	TRBJ2-3	CASSEQGRTDTQYF
few	TRBV7-7	TRBJ2-1	CASSAGRGSYNEQFF
.	TRBV30	TRBJ2-7	CAWSGSWQQYF
.	TRBV2	TRBJ2-5	CAASLAVQETQYF
.	TRBV7-9	TRBJ2-1	CASSAAGLAFEQFF
.	TRBV7-6	TRBJ1-4	CASSLFKGEGKLFF
.	TRBV6-2/TRBV6-3	TRBJ2-5	CASSYSKRDREETQYF
.	TRBV2	TRBJ1-5	CASSDIQGPLNQPQHF
.	TRBV6-5	TRBJ2-7	CASSYSGLEFF
few	TRBV7-2	TRBJ2-5	CASSLGSSGSGKTQYF
once	TRBV4-1	TRBJ2-7	CASSQVVTDTYEQYF
.	TRBV18	TRBJ2-1	CASSPYSTGSYNEQFF
once	TRBV27	TRBJ2-7	CASRNTWTGNEQYF
.	TRBV6-1	TRBJ2-1	CASSEGPSGQYEQFF
.	TRBV14	TRBJ2-7	CASSQGWTSGLYEQYF
.	TRBV5-1	TRBJ1-1	CASSIRTGYGNTEAFF
.	TRBV7-2	TRBJ2-1	CASSSLADNEQFF
.	TRBV7-2	TRBJ1-4	CASSLARTSEKLFF
.	TRBV24-1	TRBJ2-5	CATSQPGQAETQYF
.	TRBV5-4	TRBJ2-3	CASTVGVGVTDTQYF
.	TRBV2	TRBJ2-5	CASDGPQETQYF